This T cell receptor beta chain derives from a study of T cell responses to AZD1222 COVID-19 vaccine. The study, taken as a whole, reports: Females made up more of the donors, who were largely white British, and clonal diversity may have come out too low. Reportedly, nearly half of unique spike TCRs recognized epitopes outside B.1.351/B.1.1.7 mutations.

Repertoires were generated with immunoSEQ multiplex PCR, while TCRdb's copy carries only in-frame clones and drops some. The sample lists roughly 120,000 clones, about 91% seen once, with approximately 6.9% in the top ten. Recipients boosted at about 4 weeks or about 12 weeks are pooled. CDR1 is MNHEY and CDR2 is SVGAGI in the germline V gene. The V end lost 5 bases, the J end lost 1 base, and 8 bases lay between the germline ends. There are 13 residues in the CDR3. Points on this clone: Its antigen is unidentified.

The rearrangement uses TRBV6-5 and TRBJ1-1; D uncertain. Here the sequenced sample was peripheral blood, taken 28 days after the second AZD1222 dose. The sequence was obtained from an adult who received the AZD1222 COVID-19 vaccine. DNA for the CDR3: TGTGCCAGCAGTAAACCAAAGAACACTGAAGCTTTCTTT. Translating it yields CASSKPKNTEAFF.